This T cell receptor beta chain derives from a study of response to subunit inactivated influenza vaccine (dated by TCRdb to the late 2010s). About the full investigation: The study used deep quantitative T cell receptor repertoire profiling to track responses to a trivalent subunit inactivated influenza vaccine.

General conclusions and limits of the study: The authors suggested that each seasonal influenza vaccination may recruit only a limited number of new T cells.

CDR1 WSHSY and CDR2 SAAADI are derived from the germline V gene. The CDR3 goes from the cysteine to the phenylalanine over 14 residues. Only the CDR3 DNA stays, 42 bases, in frame from base 1. Trimming takes 7 bases off V and 7 bases off J; junction bases not matched to a gene: 10. This clonotype was observed a single time. No antigen is known for it. Per-nucleotide qualities are absent, and no much larger clonotype sits a single base away. A lone read is weak support. Library preparation used RT-PCR. Sequencing was performed on an Illumina HiSeq 2500. Through fastp at Q25 and MiXCR, TCRdb rebuilt clones from the public reads, retaining in-frame beta chains. Merged by CDR3 protein, the rows form single entries marked with the most common genes and DNA. This sample holds about 700,000 distinct CDR3 sequences; 15% to 18% were observed only once. Approximately 10% of the sample comes from the top ten.

This chain is built from TRBV10-2 and TRBJ2-1, with 7 bases aligning to TRBD2. This TCR was sampled from a man aged 45-65 years who received an inactivated influenza vaccine. Donor details come from another sample of the same person, matched by shared clones. The specimen comprised PBMCs from blood, sampled 11 to 12 days after vaccination. At the DNA level, the sequence is TGCGCCAGCAAGAACAGACGGGACTATAATGAGCAGTTCTTC. It translates to CASKNRRDYNEQFF.